These 20 T cell receptor beta chains were sequenced from one sample in a study of a mutant IDH1 vaccine in newly diagnosed glioma. TCRdb's copy holds only in-frame clones and misses some; the assay was immunoSEQ multiplex PCR. Of some 64,000 clones listed, less than 85% were seen once; the top ten hold approximately 9%. Antigens of these TCRs are unknown. The time point here: week 11, during vaccination. What each vaccine dose contained was 300 ug of mutant IDH1 20-mer peptide, accompanied by topical imiquimod. This sample comprised PBMCs, obtained from a glioma patient whose treatment included an IDH1 peptide vaccine. The receptors originated from a woman aged 45-59 years with glioma.

The chain uses TRBV7-2 and TRBJ2-2; 8 bases line up with TRBD2. Germline CDR1 SGHTA, CDR2 FQGNSA. The CDR3 is 17 residues long. J lost 2 bases, V lost 5 bases, and 10 bases had no gene match. This CDR3 reads CASSPLRGGPNTGELFF. The CDR3 bases are TGTGCCAGCAGCCCCCTCCGGGGGGGGCCCAACACCGGGGAGCTGTTTTTT.

This chain links TRBV25-1 with TRBJ2-7, with D possibly matching TRBD2 (5 bases). The length of the CDR3 is 12 residues. Trimming took off 2 bases at V and 6 bases at J, with 8 bases between the two ends. The germline V gene encodes CDR1 MGHDK and CDR2 SYGVNS. The CDR3 DNA is TGTGCCAGCAGTGAAGTGGGGAGCGAGCAGTACTTC. Translation: CASSEVGSEQYF.

This clone was recorded only once. V is TRBV25-1 and J is TRBJ1-2; D is uncertain. Trimming took off 3 bases at V and 4 bases at J, with 15 bases between the two ends. In germline, CDR1 is MGHDK, CDR2 SYGVNS. The CDR3 extends over 15 amino acids. CDR3 bases: TGTGCCAGCAGTGATAGAGGATCAACCCCCTATGGCTACACCTTC. It translates to CASSDRGSTPYGYTF.

The genes are TRBV2 and TRBJ1-3; tentative D call: TRBD1 (5 bases). V shed 4 bases and J shed 4 bases, with 17 bases lying between them. The germline CDR1 and CDR2 sequences are SNHLY and FYNNEI. There are 16 residues in the CDR3. CDR3 sequence (DNA): TGTGCCAGCAGTGCGGGCCTGGGACCTACCGGAAACACCATATATTTT. Protein product: CASSAGLGPTGNTIYF.

The chain is built from TRBV5-6 and TRBJ1-3; D not resolved. There are 14 residues in the CDR3. Between the trimmed V and J ends, which lost 4 bases and 5 bases, there was a span of 13 bases. Germline CDR1 is SGHDT and CDR2 is YYEEEE. In nucleotides, the CDR3 is TGTGCCAGCAGCGCTTCCGGTGGCAGAAACACCATATATTTT. Amino acid sequence: CASSASGGRNTIYF.

V and J are TRBV7-3 and TRBJ1-6; D not resolved. Trimming removed 2 bases from V and 7 bases from J, with 9 bases in between. Germline-derived CDR1 and CDR2 are SGHTA and FQGTGA. The CDR3 sequence is 14 residues long. CDR3 coding DNA: TGTGCCAGCAGCTTACCCGGACCGAATTCACCCCTCCACTTT. Its protein product is CASSLPGPNSPLHF.

This chain joins TRBV11-2 and TRBJ2-7; 9 bases line up with TRBD1. The CDR3 covers 17 residues. Germline V CDR1 and CDR2: SGHAT, FQNNGV. V lost 3 bases and J lost 0; bases outside the gene matches: 9. The CDR3, as DNA: TGTGCCAGCAGCTTTACCCCGGGACAGGGAGACTCCTACGAGCAGTACTTC. Its protein product is CASSFTPGQGDSYEQYF.

The chain uses TRBV6-1 and TRBJ1-4; no clear D gene. From germline, CDR1 is MNHNS and CDR2 SASEGT. CDR3 length equals 13 residues. V was trimmed by 2 bases and J by 8 bases, leaving 9 bases between them. The CDR3 sequence is CASSEWIKEKLFF. The CDR3 DNA sequence: TGTGCCAGCAGTGAATGGATTAAGGAAAAACTGTTTTTT.

This chain joins TRBV11-3 and TRBJ1-1; D not resolved. Trimming took 3 bases from V and 1 from J, leaving 9 bases between them. This CDR3 contains 14 residues. Germline CDR1 and CDR2: SGHNT and YENEEA. The CDR3 DNA reads TGTGCCAGCAGCTTTAGGGCGGGGAACACTGAAGCTTTCTTT. Amino acids: CASSFRAGNTEAFF.

This clone was detected only once. The gene calls are TRBV7-2 and TRBJ2-3; 9 bases map to TRBD2. The V gene's germline CDR1 is SGHTA and CDR2 FQGNSA. J lost 5 bases, V lost 1 base, and 7 bases had no gene match. CDR3 size: 16 residues. The DNA of the CDR3 is TGTGCCAGCAGCTTAGTGGCGGGGGGGCCGAAAGATACGCAGTATTTT. Protein sequence: CASSLVAGGPKDTQYF. Using reference TRBV7-2 and TRBJ2-3 for the parts outside the CDR3, the full variable domain is GAGVSQSPSNKVTEKGKDVELRCDPISGHTALYWYRQSLGQGLEFLIYFQGNSAPDKSGLPSDRFSAERTGGSVSTLTIQRTQQEDSAVYLCASSLVAGGPKDTQYFGPGTRLTVL.

This chain uses TRBV6-5 with TRBJ2-2, with TRBD2 matching over 9 bases. Germline-derived CDR1 and CDR2 are MNHEY and SVGAGI. The CDR3 runs 16 residues. The V gene end was trimmed by 2 bases and the J gene end by 5 bases; junction bases not matched to a gene: 6. The CDR3 coding sequence is TGTGCCAGCAGTTACGGCGCGGGGGGGGAAACCGGGGAGCTGTTTTTT. It is translated as CASSYGAGGETGELFF.

J is TRBJ2-3 and V is TRBV19, with D hard to call. V was trimmed by 9 bases and J by 4 bases, leaving 11 bases between them. Looked up from germline, CDR1 is LNHDA and CDR2 is SQIVND (reference sequence). CDR3 size: 12 residues. The CDR3 sequence is CASRKEADTQYF. CDR3 bases: TGTGCCAGCCGAAAAGAAGCAGATACGCAGTATTTT.

The rearrangement joins TRBV19 to TRBJ2-5, with 9 bases identical to TRBD1. The CDR3 is 15 amino acids. Germline values: CDR1 LNHDA, CDR2 SQIVND (reference sequence). Trimming took 3 bases from V and 5 from J; bases not matched to a gene: 7. The CDR3 bases are TGTGCCAGTAGTATTGCACAGGGGGCGTGGGAGACCCAGTACTTC. Translation gives CASSIAQGAWETQYF.

V gene TRBV27 combines with J gene TRBJ1-3; 7 bases match TRBD1. The CDR3 contains 18 residues. V shed 5 bases, J shed 0 bases, and the junction held 13 bases outside the gene matches. In germline, CDR1 is MNHEY, CDR2 SMNVEV (reference sequence). CDR3 in DNA: TGTGCCAGCAGTCCCGCTCCAGGTCCAGGGGGCTCTGGAAACACCATATATTTT. This translates into CASSPAPGPGGSGNTIYF.

The rearrangement joins TRBV6-1 to TRBJ1-5; 7 bases align to TRBD1. This CDR3 region has 16 residues. V lost 4 bases, J lost 0 bases, and 6 bases stayed unmatched. CDR1 and CDR2 from the germline V gene are MNHNS and SASEGT. The CDR3 is CASSAGGPNSNQPQHF. In nucleotides, the CDR3 is TGTGCCAGCAGTGCAGGGGGGCCGAATAGCAATCAGCCCCAGCATTTT.

This clone was counted once. This chain joins TRBV6-5 and TRBJ2-5; 8 bases fit TRBD1. Trimming removed 5 bases from V and 7 bases from J; junction bases left unmatched: 9. Germline V CDR1 and CDR2: MNHEY, SVGAGI. The CDR3 contains 14 residues. Written as DNA, the CDR3 is TGTGCCAGCAGTCCAGGGGGCGGTTTTAGGACCCAGTACTTC. Its translation: CASSPGGGFRTQYF.

This clone appeared once. V gene TRBV6-6 combines with J gene TRBJ2-7; the D gene is possibly TRBD1 (7 bases). The CDR3 loop spans 14 amino acids. V shed 2 bases and J shed 6 bases, with 14 bases lying between them. Looked up from germline, CDR1 is MNHNY and CDR2 is SVGAGI (reference sequence). CDR3 amino acids: CASSYMSQGGEQYF. The CDR3 nucleotides read TGTGCCAGCAGTTACATGTCGCAGGGGGGCGAGCAGTACTTC.

The chain couples TRBV10-3 to TRBJ2-2, with 14 bases identical to TRBD2. The CDR3 has 15 residues. Trimming removed 6 bases from V and 4 bases from J; junction bases left unmatched: 1. Per the germline V gene, CDR1 is ENHRY and CDR2 is SYGVKD. CDR3 sequence (DNA): TGTGCCATCAGCGGACTAGCGGGGGGCACCGGGGAGCTGTTTTTT. It translates to CAISGLAGGTGELFF.

The chain couples TRBV10-1 to TRBJ2-1, with D possibly called TRBD1 or TRBD2 (5 bases each). The germline gives CDR1 WNHNN, CDR2 SYGVQD (reference sequence). V was trimmed by 3 bases and J by 8 bases, leaving 11 bases between them. This CDR3 has 13 residues. CDR3 sequence (DNA): TGCGCCAGCAGTGATCCGAGGGGCTATGAGCAGTTCTTC. This gives the protein CASSDPRGYEQFF.

The chain has TRBV27 and TRBJ1-5, with a weak D call TRBD1 (5 bases). CDR1 and CDR2 from the germline V gene are MNHEY and SMNVEV (reference sequence). V was shortened by 2 bases and J by 6 bases, with 11 bases between the two germline ends. This CDR3 has 14 amino acids. CDR3 loop: CASSLRGFGQPQHF. CDR3 sequence (DNA): TGTGCCAGCAGTTTAAGGGGATTTGGTCAGCCCCAGCATTTT.